This paragraph covers one T cell receptor (beta chain) sequence. Its antigen remains unidentified. Base qualities are not recorded, but no much larger clone differs from it by a single base. The collaborating institutions used their own protocols to collect whole blood in K2EDTA tubes. For TCRbeta analysis, collaborator samples were shipped as frozen whole blood, as isolated PBMCs, or as DNA extracted from either sample type. This record comes from a study of blood T cell repertoires in COVID-19 (dated by TCRdb to the early 2020s). For the wider study: Collaborator samples came from the United States, Italy and Spain and covered acute and convalescent phases of COVID-19. The repertoires were made available in a free public database intended to serve as a resource for research on the immune response to SARS-CoV-2. Samples came from the ongoing ImmuneRACE study (first 160 participants) plus 1,254 subjects from 6 global collaborators. The material from the prospective study consisted of cDNA or gDNA derived from T cells, B-cell-depleted T cells, or PBMCs. Subjects who had been exposed to COVID-19, were actively infected with it, or had recovered from it provided the deeply sampled blood TCRbeta repertoires that made up the dataset. Where available, HLA class I and class II types were taken from metadata supplied by the sample provider and were not determined by assay-based typing. The sample metadata nearly always contained a de-identified subject ID, COVID-19 status, age in years and sex.

From cysteine to phenylalanine, the CDR3 is 16 amino acids long. The kept DNA is CDR3 alone, 48 bases in frame from the first base. The germline V gene (reference sequence) provides CDR1 LNHNV and CDR2 YYDKDF. Germline trimming: 1 base from V, 4 bases from J; junction bases outside gene matches: 6. TCRbeta CDR3 regions were amplified from genomic DNA by means of the immunoSEQ Assay, a bias-controlled multiplex PCR. Concerning the study's data processing: Nucleated cell counts per sample were estimated from amplification of reference gene primers within the assay. To quantify the absolute abundance of each unique TCRbeta CDR3 rearrangement, sequence reads were collapsed and filtered. Productive Simpson clonality was computed per sample as the square root of Simpson's diversity index over productive rearrangements. TCRdb provides this immuneACCESS table in a form limited to in-frame rearrangements. Some clones are lacking; in checked studies, under half of them reflect an unresolved V gene, and why the rest are absent is not known. The V and J calls and clone size are taken from that table; D and trimming were inferred from the DNA. The sample profile shows roughly 250,000 clones; roughly three quarters of them were found once. The ten largest account for 4% of the sample.

Here is what the overall study found, with its caveats: The amount of clinical and demographic metadata varied by source and participant and was provided uncurated.

This TCR was sampled from a woman between 35 and 50 years old with active or convalescent COVID-19. The chain couples TRBV15 to TRBJ1-4; 7 bases in the junction line up with TRBD1. The sample taken for sequencing was peripheral blood. The nucleotides are TGTGCCACCAGCAGAGCCGGGACAGTTATTAATGAAAAACTGTTTTTT. Its amino acids are CATSRAGTVINEKLFF.